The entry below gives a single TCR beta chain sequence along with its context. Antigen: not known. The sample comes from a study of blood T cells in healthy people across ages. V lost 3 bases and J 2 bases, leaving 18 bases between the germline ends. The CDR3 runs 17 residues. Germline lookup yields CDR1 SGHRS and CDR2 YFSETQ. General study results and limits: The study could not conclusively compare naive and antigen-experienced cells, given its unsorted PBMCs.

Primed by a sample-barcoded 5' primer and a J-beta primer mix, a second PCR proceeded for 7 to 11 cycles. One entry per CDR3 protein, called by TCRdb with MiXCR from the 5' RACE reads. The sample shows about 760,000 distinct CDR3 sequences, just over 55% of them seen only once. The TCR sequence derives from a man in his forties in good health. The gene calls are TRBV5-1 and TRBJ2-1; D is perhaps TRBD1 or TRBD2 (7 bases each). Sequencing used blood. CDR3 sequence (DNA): TGCGCCAGCAGCTCTACCTCAGGGGGGGGTCCCTACAATGAGCAGTTCTTC. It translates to CASSSTSGGGPYNEQFF.